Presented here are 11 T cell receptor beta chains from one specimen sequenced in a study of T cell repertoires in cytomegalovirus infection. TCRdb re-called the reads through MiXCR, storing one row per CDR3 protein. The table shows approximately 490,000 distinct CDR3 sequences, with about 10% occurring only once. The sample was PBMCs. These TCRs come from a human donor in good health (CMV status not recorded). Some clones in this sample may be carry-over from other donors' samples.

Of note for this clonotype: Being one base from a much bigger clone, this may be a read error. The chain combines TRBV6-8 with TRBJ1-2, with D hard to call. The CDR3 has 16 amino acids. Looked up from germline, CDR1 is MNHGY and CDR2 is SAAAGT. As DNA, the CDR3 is TGTGCCAGCAGCGACGGACGGGGTCTTACTAACTATGGCTGCACCTTC. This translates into CASSDGRGLTNYGCTF.

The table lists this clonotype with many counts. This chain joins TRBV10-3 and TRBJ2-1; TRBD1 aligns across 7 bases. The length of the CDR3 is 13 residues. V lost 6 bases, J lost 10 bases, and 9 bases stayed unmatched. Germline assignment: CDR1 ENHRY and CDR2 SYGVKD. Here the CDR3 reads CAISGQVQDEQFF. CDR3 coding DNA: TGTGCCATCAGCGGACAGGTACAGGACGAGCAGTTCTTC.

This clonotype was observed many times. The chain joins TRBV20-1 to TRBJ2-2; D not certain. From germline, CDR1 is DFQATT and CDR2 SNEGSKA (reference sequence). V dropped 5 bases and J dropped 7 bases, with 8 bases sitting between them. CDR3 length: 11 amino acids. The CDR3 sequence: CSAGGDGELFF. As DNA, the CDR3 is TGCAGTGCTGGCGGCGACGGGGAGCTGTTTTTT.

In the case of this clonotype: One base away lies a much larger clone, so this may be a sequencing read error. The CDR3: CVTSFRGTGLYEQYF. As DNA, the CDR3 is TGTGTCACCAGCTTCCGCGGGACAGGTCTTTACGAGCAGTACTTC. This rearrangement joins TRBV15 to TRBJ2-7; 8 bases are shared with TRBD1. Looked up from germline, CDR1 is LNHNV and CDR2 is YYDKDF (reference sequence). This CDR3 has 15 residues.

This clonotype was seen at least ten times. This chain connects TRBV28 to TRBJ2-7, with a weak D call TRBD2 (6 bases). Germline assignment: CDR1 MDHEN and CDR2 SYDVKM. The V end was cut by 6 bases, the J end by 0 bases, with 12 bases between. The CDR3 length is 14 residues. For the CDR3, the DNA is TGTGCCAGCAGAAGGGTCGGGAGCTCCTACGAGCAGTACTTC. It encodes CASRRVGSSYEQYF.

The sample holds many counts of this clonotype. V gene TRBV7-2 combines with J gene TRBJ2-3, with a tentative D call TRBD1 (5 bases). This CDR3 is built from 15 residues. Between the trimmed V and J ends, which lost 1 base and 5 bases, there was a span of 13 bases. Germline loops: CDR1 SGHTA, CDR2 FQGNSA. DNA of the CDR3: TGTGCCAGCAGCTTAGGGGCCAGGGCTGGAGATACGCAGTATTTT. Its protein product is CASSLGARAGDTQYF.

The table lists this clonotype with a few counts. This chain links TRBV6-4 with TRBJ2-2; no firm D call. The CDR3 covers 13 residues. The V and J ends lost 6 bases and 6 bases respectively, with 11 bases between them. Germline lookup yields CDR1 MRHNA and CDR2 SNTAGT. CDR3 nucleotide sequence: TGTGCCAGCAGAATGCCCCCGGCCGGGGAGCTGTTTTTT. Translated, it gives CASRMPPAGELFF.

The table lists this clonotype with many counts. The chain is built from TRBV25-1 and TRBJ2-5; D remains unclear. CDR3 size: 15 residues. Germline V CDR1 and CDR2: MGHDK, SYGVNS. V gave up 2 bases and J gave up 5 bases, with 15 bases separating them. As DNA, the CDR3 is TGTGCCAGCAGTGAACTCGGAAGTTTAGGGGAGACCCAGTACTTC. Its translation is CASSELGSLGETQYF.

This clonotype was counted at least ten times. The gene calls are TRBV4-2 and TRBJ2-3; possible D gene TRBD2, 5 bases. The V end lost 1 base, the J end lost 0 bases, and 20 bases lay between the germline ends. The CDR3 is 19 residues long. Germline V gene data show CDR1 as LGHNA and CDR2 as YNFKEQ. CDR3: CASSQVSSAGRVSTDTQYF. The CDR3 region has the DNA TGTGCCAGCAGCCAAGTCTCAAGCGCGGGCCGGGTTAGCACAGATACGCAGTATTTT.

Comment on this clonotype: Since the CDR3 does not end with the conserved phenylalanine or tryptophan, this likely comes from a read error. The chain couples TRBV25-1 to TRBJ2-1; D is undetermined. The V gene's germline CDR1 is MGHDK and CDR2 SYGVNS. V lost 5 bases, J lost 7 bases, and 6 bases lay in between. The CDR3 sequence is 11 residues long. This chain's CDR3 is CASSTFNEQFL. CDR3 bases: TGTGCCAGCAGTACCTTTAATGAGCAGTTCCTC.

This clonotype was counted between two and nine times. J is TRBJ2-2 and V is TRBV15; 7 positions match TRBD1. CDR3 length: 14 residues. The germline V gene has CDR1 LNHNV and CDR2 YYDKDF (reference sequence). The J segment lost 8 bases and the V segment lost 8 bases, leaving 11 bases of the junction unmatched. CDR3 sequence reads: CATGRGGVQGELFF. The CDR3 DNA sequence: TGTGCCACCGGCCGAGGGGGCGTGCAAGGGGAGCTGTTTTTT. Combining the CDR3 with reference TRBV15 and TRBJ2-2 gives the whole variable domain DAMVIQNPRYQVTQFGKPVTLSCSQTLNHNVMYWYQQKSSQAPKLLFHYYDKDFNNEADTPDNFQSRRPNTSFCFLDIRSPGLGDTAMYLCATGRGGVQGELFFGEGSRLTVL.